This T cell receptor (beta chain) was sequenced for a study of shared clonotypes between healthy human individuals. Genomic DNA belonging to each subset was distributed in equal measure over several immunoSEQ plates. Here immunoSEQ multiplex PCR was the method, and the copy in TCRdb shows in-frame clones only, minus some. The data show around 2,100,000 clones, approximately 94% seen once. Naive CD8 isolation took CD45RO-negative cells positively selected for CCR7 and excluded terminally differentiated effector memory CD45RA+ cells. Study-level findings and limits: Incomplete sequencing of sorted subsets was indicated by rarefaction despite large depth. Clonotype sharing across several donors was observed for about 4.8% of naive CD4 clonotypes.

Only one count was recorded for this clone. The antigen is not known. This CDR3 spans 16 amino acids. V shed 0 bases and J shed 0 bases, with 11 bases lying between them. CDR1 SGDLS and CDR2 YYNGEE come from the germline V gene. The receptor was isolated from a man aged 18 to 29 in good health. Material: naive CD8+ T cells sorted from blood. The genes are TRBV9 and TRBJ2-3; D is unclear. The CDR3 region has the DNA TGTGCCAGCAGCGTAGAGACGGCCCGTAGCACAGATACGCAGTATTTT. Protein sequence: CASSVETARSTDTQYF.